Below, 32 T cell receptor beta chains from the same sample are listed, as sequenced in a study of technical replicates of blood from a few donors. Assay used: immunoSEQ multiplex PCR; TCRdb lists only in-frame clones, some missing. The sample includes about 70,000 clones, around 87% of them seen just once. Sequencing used PBMCs. The receptors here all came from a human donor in good health. Some clones in this sample may be carry-over from other donors' samples.

The V gene is TRBV9, the J gene TRBJ2-1; 9 bases agree with TRBD2. Germline CDR1 is SGDLS and CDR2 is YYNGEE. The trim removed 3 bases at V and 1 base at J, leaving 2 bases unmatched. The CDR3 covers 15 residues. The CDR3 is CASSAAGGSYNEQFF. The CDR3, as DNA: TGTGCCAGCAGCGCAGCGGGAGGTTCCTACAATGAGCAGTTCTTC.

This clone was picked up one time. The V gene is TRBV5-5, the J gene TRBJ2-1; D ambiguous. The CDR3 sequence is 12 residues long. Germline CDR1 reads SGHKS; CDR2 reads YYEKEE (reference sequence). Trimming shortened V by 4 bases and J by 5 bases, and 7 bases separated the two germline ends. The CDR3, as DNA: TGTGCCAGCAGCCCTACGAACAATGAGCAGTTCTTC. This encodes CASSPTNNEQFF.

This CDR3 is CASSTTGTGVSRAFF. The CDR3 bases are TGTGCCAGCAGCACGACGGGGACAGGGGTTTCTCGGGCTTTCTTT. The J gene is TRBJ1-1, the V gene TRBV5-6; the match to TRBD1 covers 10 bases. This CDR3 contains 15 residues. Trimming removed 4 bases from V and 11 bases from J; junction bases left unmatched: 14. Germline values: CDR1 SGHDT, CDR2 YYEEEE.

V gene TRBV4-2 combines with J gene TRBJ2-7; TRBD1 aligns across 8 bases. Germline-derived CDR1 and CDR2 are LGHNA and YNFKEQ. The CDR3 contains 13 residues. V lost 4 bases and J lost 6; bases outside the gene matches: 5. The CDR3 nucleotides are TGTGCCAGCAGCCTTGGGACAGGCCGCGAGCAGTACTTC. Its translation is CASSLGTGREQYF.

The chain carries TRBV18 and TRBJ1-2; 8 nucleotides match TRBD1. Looked up from germline, CDR1 is KGHSH and CDR2 is LQKENI. This CDR3 contains 15 residues. V lost 4 bases, J lost 3 bases, and 7 bases stayed unmatched. Here the CDR3 reads CASSQQGGNHYGYTF. In DNA form, the CDR3 reads TGTGCCAGCTCACAACAGGGGGGCAATCACTATGGCTACACCTTC.

The V and J genes are TRBV14 and TRBJ2-3; TRBD2 aligns across 11 bases. After removal of 10 bases from V and 8 bases from J, the junction contained 11 bases not matched to a gene. The CDR3 is 14 residues long. Germline values: CDR1 SGHDN, CDR2 FVKESK. CDR3 bases: TGTGCCACCTCAACTAGCGGGAGCGGCGGTACGCAGTATTTT. Amino acid sequence: CATSTSGSGGTQYF.

This clone was detected only once. The chain combines TRBV5-8 with TRBJ1-5, with D perhaps matching TRBD1 (5 bases). Trimming took 0 bases from V and 2 from J, leaving 6 bases between them. Germline loops: CDR1 SGHTS, CDR2 YDEGEE. The length of the CDR3 is 14 residues. In nucleotides, the CDR3 is TGTGCCAGCAGCTTGGGCAGGGGCAATCAGCCCCAGCATTTT. Protein sequence: CASSLGRGNQPQHF.

CDR3 DNA sequence: TGTGCCAGCAGCTACGGACAGGGAACAGATACGCAGTATTTT. Protein sequence: CASSYGQGTDTQYF. The gene calls are TRBV9 and TRBJ2-3, with TRBD1 matching 8 bases. The CDR3 runs 14 residues. V lost 4 bases, J lost 3 bases, and 4 bases stayed unmatched. CDR1 and CDR2 from the germline V gene are SGDLS and YYNGEE.

This chain joins TRBV5-1 and TRBJ1-4, with 9 bases fitting TRBD1. J lost 6 bases, V lost 4 bases, and 13 bases had no gene match. The CDR3 has 17 residues. The germline V gene encodes CDR1 SGHRS and CDR2 YFSETQ. In DNA, the CDR3 is TGCGCCAGCAGCCTACCTAACTACCGGGACAGGGATGAAAAACTGTTTTTT. Amino acids: CASSLPNYRDRDEKLFF.

This rearrangement joins TRBV5-5 to TRBJ2-2; 13 positions agree with TRBD2. Trimming cost V 3 bases and J 6 bases; bases outside gene matches: 2. The CDR3 totals 15 residues. CDR1 is SGHKS and CDR2 is YYEKEE in the germline V gene (reference sequence). CDR3 nucleotide sequence: TGTGCCAGCAGCTCGACTAGCGGGGGGCCCGGGGAGCTGTTTTTT. Translated: CASSSTSGGPGELFF. Full variable domain (outside the CDR3, taken from reference TRBV5-5 and TRBJ2-2): DAGVTQSPTHLIKTRGQQVTLRCSPISGHKSVSWYQQVLGQGPQFIFQYYEKEERGRGNFPDRFSARQFPNYSSELNVNALLLGDSALYLCASSSTSGGPGELFFGEGSRLTVL.

In nucleotides, the CDR3 is TGCGCCAGCAGCCCAACGACAGGGAACTATGGCTACACCTTC. Protein sequence: CASSPTTGNYGYTF. The chain is built from TRBV5-1 and TRBJ1-2; 7 nucleotides line up with TRBD1. The junction had 5 bases not matched to a gene; V was cut back by 4 bases and J by 2 bases. This CDR3 is 14 amino acids long. From germline, CDR1 is SGHRS and CDR2 YFSETQ.

This clone was detected once. J is TRBJ1-3 and V is TRBV11-1; TRBD1 matches 7 bases. J gave up 0 bases and V 5 bases, and 7 bases lay outside the gene matches. Looked up from germline, CDR1 is SGHAT and CDR2 is FQDESV (reference sequence). The CDR3 contains 16 residues. CDR3 bases: TGTGCCAGCAGCCCAGGGGACAGCCACTCTGGAAACACCATATATTTT. Residues: CASSPGDSHSGNTIYF.

The V gene is TRBV7-8, the J gene TRBJ2-2; D might be TRBD2 (5 bases). The CDR3 loop spans 14 amino acids. The germline V gene has CDR1 SGHVS and CDR2 FQNEAQ. Deletions cut 3 bases from V and 4 bases from J, with 9 bases between. The CDR3: CASSFGGGTGELFF. The CDR3 DNA sequence: TGTGCCAGCAGCTTCGGCGGAGGCACCGGGGAGCTGTTTTTT.

This rearrangement joins TRBV7-8 to TRBJ1-4, with D unresolved. V gave up 5 bases and J gave up 2 bases, with 21 bases separating them. Germline CDR1 is SGHVS and CDR2 is FQNEAQ. The CDR3 is 18 residues long. This chain's CDR3 is CASSLSVRRRATNEKLFF. The CDR3 DNA sequence: TGTGCCAGCAGCCTAAGCGTCCGGAGGAGAGCTACTAATGAAAAACTGTTTTTT.

This rearrangement joins TRBV5-1 to TRBJ1-2; 9 nucleotides agree with TRBD1. The V gene's germline CDR1 is SGHRS and CDR2 YFSETQ. V was clipped by 4 bases and J by 8 bases; unmatched bases: 12. The CDR3 has 15 amino acids. For the CDR3, the DNA is TGCGCCAGCAGCACGGGACAGGGCAGGACGGGCGGCTACACCTTC. Translated, it gives CASSTGQGRTGGYTF.

Only one count was recorded for this clone. The DNA of the CDR3 is TGTGCCAGCAGGGAGGGGTCGAATAAGCAGTTCTTC. It codes for CASREGSNKQFF. V gene TRBV6-1 combines with J gene TRBJ2-1, with D possibly matching TRBD2 (6 bases). Germline CDR1 reads MNHNS; CDR2 reads SASEGT. The CDR3 has 12 residues. The V and J ends lost 6 bases and 11 bases respectively, with 14 bases between them.

The chain combines TRBV7-7 with TRBJ1-2; TRBD1 is a possible D gene (5 bases). This CDR3 has 15 amino acids. Germline-derived CDR1 and CDR2 are SSHAT and FNYEAQ (reference sequence). Trimming took 5 bases from V and 5 from J, leaving 18 bases between them. The CDR3 here is CASSIPRPGPYGYTF. CDR3 DNA: TGTGCCAGCAGCATTCCCCGGCCAGGGCCGTATGGCTACACCTTC.

In its sample, this clone was seen once. The chain couples TRBV13 to TRBJ1-2, with a tentative D call TRBD1 (5 bases). Germline lookup yields CDR1 PRHDT and CDR2 FYEKMQ (reference sequence). The CDR3 consists of 13 residues. Trimming cost V 5 bases and J 4 bases, with 11 bases left between them. The CDR3 region is CASSQGVGYGYTF. CDR3 nucleotides: TGTGCCAGCAGCCAAGGGGTTGGCTATGGCTACACCTTC.

This clone has a count of ten or more. The chain combines TRBV5-1 with TRBJ1-2; TRBD1 aligns across 9 bases. CDR1 and CDR2 from the germline V gene are SGHRS and YFSETQ. CDR3 length: 16 amino acids. With 3 bases clipped from V and 2 bases from J, the junction kept 8 bases outside the gene matches. CDR3 DNA: TGCGCCAGCAGCTCCCGAGGGACAGGGAACAACTATGGCTACACCTTC. Translating it yields CASSSRGTGNNYGYTF.

The rearrangement links TRBV2 to TRBJ2-3; D ambiguous. V lost 6 bases and J 6 bases, leaving 7 bases between the germline ends. Per germline, CDR1 SNHLY and CDR2 FYNNEI. The CDR3 runs to 11 residues. The CDR3 DNA reads TGTGCCAGCAGGAGGTTGGATACGCAGTATTTT. This encodes CASRRLDTQYF. The variable domain in full, with the rest retrieved from reference TRBV2 and TRBJ2-3, is EPEVTQTPSHQVTQMGQEVILRCVPISNHLYFYWYRQILGQKVEFLVSFYNNEISEKSEIFDDQFSVERPDGSNFTLKIRSTKLEDSAMYFCASRRLDTQYFGPGTRLTVL.

The V gene is TRBV27, the J gene TRBJ2-2; TRBD1 matches 11 bases. This CDR3 is 17 amino acids long. Germline V lookup: CDR1 MNHEY, CDR2 SMNVEV (reference sequence). V gave up 6 bases and J gave up 0 bases; unmatched junction bases: 6. CDR3 DNA: TGTGCCAGCAGGCGGACAGGGGGCCGCGCGAACACCGGGGAGCTGTTTTTT. Translation: CASRRTGGRANTGELFF.

The J gene is TRBJ1-1, the V gene TRBV6-1, with a possible D match to TRBD1 (6 bases). There are 15 residues in the CDR3. Trimming shortened V by 6 bases and J by 4 bases, and 18 bases separated the two germline ends. CDR1 MNHNS and CDR2 SASEGT come from the germline V gene. The CDR3 region is CASRITGLGSTEAFF. The DNA of the CDR3 is TGTGCCAGCAGAATAACAGGGTTGGGAAGCACTGAAGCTTTCTTT.

V and J are TRBV6-1 and TRBJ2-1, with 13 bases matching TRBD2. The CDR3 is made up of 14 amino acids. Trimming removed 10 bases from V and 10 bases from J; junction bases left unmatched: 10. The germline gives CDR1 MNHNS, CDR2 SASEGT. CDR3 residues: CATKGLAGAGEQFF. The CDR3 coding sequence is TGTGCCACCAAAGGACTAGCGGGAGCAGGGGAGCAGTTCTTC.

V gene TRBV6-6 combines with J gene TRBJ2-7; 8 positions match TRBD1. CDR3 size: 16 residues. Germline trimming cut 6 bases from V and 4 bases from J; bases unmatched to any gene: 14. Germline lookup yields CDR1 MNHNY and CDR2 SVGAGI (reference sequence). The chain's CDR3 is CASRDAPGQESYEQYF. DNA for the CDR3: TGTGCCAGCAGAGACGCTCCGGGACAGGAGTCTTACGAGCAGTACTTC.

J is TRBJ1-4 and V is TRBV5-1; D is ambiguous. V shed 3 bases and J shed 0 bases, with 6 bases lying between them. Germline V gives CDR1 SGHRS, CDR2 YFSETQ. The CDR3 has 14 residues. The CDR3 is CASSSDTTNEKLFF. The CDR3 nucleotides are TGCGCCAGCAGCTCTGACACAACTAATGAAAAACTGTTTTTT.

The chain couples TRBV10-3 to TRBJ2-7, with 14 nucleotides matching TRBD2. Germline CDR1 reads ENHRY; CDR2 reads SYGVKD. With V trimmed by 5 bases and J by 4 bases, 19 bases remained unmatched. This CDR3 has 20 residues. The CDR3 reads CAISPLFSGTSGGDSYEQYF. The CDR3 bases are TGTGCCATCAGTCCTCTCTTTTCAGGGACTAGCGGGGGTGACTCATACGAGCAGTACTTC.

The gene calls are TRBV4-1 and TRBJ2-5; 15 nucleotides match TRBD2. Germline CDR1 and CDR2: MGHRA and YSYEKL. After removal of 4 bases from V and 2 bases from J, the junction contained 2 bases not matched to a gene. The CDR3 extends over 16 amino acids. In nucleotides, the CDR3 is TGCGCCAGCAGCCGGGGACTAGCGGGGGGTCAAGAGACCCAGTACTTC. Encoded protein: CASSRGLAGGQETQYF.

J is TRBJ1-1 and V is TRBV5-1; 12 positions agree with TRBD1. Germline CDR1 SGHRS, CDR2 YFSETQ. The J segment lost 3 bases and the V segment lost 4 bases, leaving 7 bases of the junction unmatched. The CDR3 length is 16 residues. For the CDR3, the DNA is TGCGCCAGCAGCCTAACCGGGACAGGGGGCCACACTGAAGCTTTCTTT. Its protein product is CASSLTGTGGHTEAFF.

The V and J genes are TRBV7-9 and TRBJ1-2; D call uncertain. The CDR3 has 14 residues. The V gene's germline CDR1 is SEHNR and CDR2 FQNEAQ (reference sequence). Trimming took 3 bases from V and 8 from J, leaving 16 bases between them. For the CDR3, the DNA is TGTGCCAGCAGCTTCGAGGAGGCCTCGGGGGGCTACACCTTC. This encodes CASSFEEASGGYTF. The full variable domain, rest sourced from reference TRBV7-9 and TRBJ1-2, is DTGVSQNPRHKITKRGQNVTFRCDPISEHNRLYWYRQTLGQGPEFLTYFQNEAQLEKSRLLSDRFSAERPKGSFSTLEIQRTEQGDSAMYLCASSFEEASGGYTFGSGTRLTVV.

The chain recombines TRBV6-5 with TRBJ2-5; 8 nucleotides align to TRBD2. CDR3 size: 14 residues. V lost 6 bases to trimming and J lost 2 bases; unmatched junction nucleotides: 5. Germline assignment: CDR1 MNHEY and CDR2 SVGAGI. The CDR3 loop reads CASRSTSAQETQYF. CDR3 coding DNA: TGTGCCAGCAGGTCGACTAGCGCTCAAGAGACCCAGTACTTC.

This clone was seen a handful of times. V is TRBV7-8 and J is TRBJ2-7; D remains unclear. Trimming took off 0 bases at V and 0 bases at J, with 6 bases between the two ends. Germline V gene lookup returns CDR1 SGHVS and CDR2 FQNEAQ. There are 14 residues in the CDR3. CDR3 bases: TGTGCCAGCAGCTTAGCCATAGCCTCCTACGAGCAGTACTTC. Protein: CASSLAIASYEQYF.

This rearrangement joins TRBV11-2 to TRBJ2-7; 8 bases map to TRBD1. CDR1 is SGHAT and CDR2 is FQNNGV in the germline V gene. J was trimmed by 4 bases and V by 3 bases; bases with no gene match: 5. This CDR3 contains 14 residues. CDR3 loop: CASSFSGGAYEQYF. The CDR3 DNA is TGTGCCAGCAGCTTTTCAGGGGGCGCTTACGAGCAGTACTTC.